The 18 T cell receptor beta chains below come from one sample, sequenced in a study of quantifying T cell responses using KT2 cells. Whole-study context: TCR alpha and beta constant-region primers primed reverse transcription of RNA.

Each cDNA got a UMI-containing oligo ligated at its 3' end. An equimolar mix of RC1.1 and RC1.2 primed the beta chain across TRBC1 and TRBC2. MiXCR was run by TCRdb on the UMI-ligation and nested PCR reads, yielding one entry per CDR3 protein. The sample records over 55,000 distinct CDR3 sequences, more than 9% being singletons. The sample was PBMCs spiked with cells of the T cell clone KT2. All receptors come from a human donor.

The V call is TRBV7-9, the J call TRBJ2-5, with unresolved D. Germline CDR1 reads SEHNR; CDR2 reads FQNEAQ (reference sequence). V was pared by 5 bases and J by 5 bases, with 9 bases between. CDR3 length: 12 residues. DNA for the CDR3: TGTGCCAGCAGCGCCCTTGGGGAGACCCAGTACTTC. This gives the protein CASSALGETQYF.

This clonotype was detected many times. This chain links TRBV2 with TRBJ2-7; 12 positions match TRBD2. The CDR3 runs 14 residues. The V and J ends lost 3 bases and 4 bases, in that order; junction bases with no gene match: 1. Germline V gene data show CDR1 as SNHLY and CDR2 as FYNNEI. As DNA, the CDR3 is TGTGCCAGCAGTGAGGGACTAGCGGGTTACGAGCAGTACTTC. Translation gives CASSEGLAGYEQYF. The variable domain in full, with the rest retrieved from reference TRBV2 and TRBJ2-7, is EPEVTQTPSHQVTQMGQEVILRCVPISNHLYFYWYRQILGQKVEFLVSFYNNEISEKSEIFDDQFSVERPDGSNFTLKIRSTKLEDSAMYFCASSEGLAGYEQYFGPGTRLTVT.

In its sample, this clonotype was seen many times. The chain joins TRBV7-2 to TRBJ2-7; D may be TRBD1 (5 bases). V dropped 2 bases and J dropped 0 bases, with 11 bases sitting between them. Germline CDR1 is SGHTA and CDR2 is FQGNSA. This CDR3 comprises 15 residues. CDR3 protein: CASSLKGLPSYEQYF. CDR3 sequence (DNA): TGTGCCAGCAGCTTAAAGGGGCTGCCCTCCTACGAGCAGTACTTC. Drawing the rest from reference TRBV7-2 and TRBJ2-7, the complete variable domain is GAGVSQSPSNKVTEKGKDVELRCDPISGHTALYWYRQSLGQGLEFLIYFQGNSAPDKSGLPSDRFSAERTGGSVSTLTIQRTQQEDSAVYLCASSLKGLPSYEQYFGPGTRLTVT.

V usage is TRBV15 and J usage is TRBJ2-7; D assignment may be TRBD1 or TRBD2 (6 bases each). V was cut by 1 base and J by 2 bases, with 21 bases left in between. The CDR3 has 18 residues. Looked up from germline, CDR1 is LNHNV and CDR2 is YYDKDF (reference sequence). CDR3 residues: CATSRGPGRGQAPYEQYF. In nucleotides, the CDR3 is TGTGCCACCAGCAGAGGACCGGGTCGGGGGCAGGCTCCCTACGAGCAGTACTTC.

This clonotype was observed a few times. The J gene is TRBJ2-7, the V gene TRBV7-2; D remains ambiguous. Per germline, CDR1 SGHTA and CDR2 FQGNSA. The CDR3 contains 14 residues. Trimming cost V 1 base and J 0 bases, with 7 bases left between them. CDR3 sequence (DNA): TGTGCCAGCAGCTTAGGTTCGAGCTCCTACGAGCAGTACTTC. Translating it yields CASSLGSSSYEQYF. The variable domain in full, with the rest retrieved from reference TRBV7-2 and TRBJ2-7, is GAGVSQSPSNKVTEKGKDVELRCDPISGHTALYWYRQSLGQGLEFLIYFQGNSAPDKSGLPSDRFSAERTGGSVSTLTIQRTQQEDSAVYLCASSLGSSSYEQYFGPGTRLTVT.

This clonotype was recorded many times. This sequence joins TRBV4-1 and TRBJ2-7, with no clear D. This CDR3 is built from 15 residues. The germline CDR1 and CDR2 sequences are MGHRA and YSYEKL. Trimming took off 0 bases at V and 3 bases at J, with 12 bases between the two ends. The CDR3 here is CASSQDDQTLYEQYF. The DNA for the CDR3 is TGCGCCAGCAGCCAAGATGATCAGACCCTCTACGAGCAGTACTTC.

The CDR3 DNA sequence: TGTGCCACCAGCAGGGGGAAGTTGGCTCTGAACACCGGGGAGCTGTTTTTT. This gives the protein CATSRGKLALNTGELFF. The chain has TRBV15 and TRBJ2-2; D not certain. This CDR3 spans 17 amino acids. Germline loops: CDR1 LNHNV, CDR2 YYDKDF (reference sequence). Trimming took 3 bases from V and 1 from J, leaving 15 bases between them.

This clonotype has at least ten counts. The V and J genes are TRBV6-1 and TRBJ1-5, with D tentatively TRBD1 (5 bases). CDR3 size: 14 residues. V lost 3 bases and J 1 base, leaving 7 bases between the germline ends. Germline assignment: CDR1 MNHNS and CDR2 SASEGT. The CDR3 nucleotides are TGTGCCAGCAGTGATGGGGGGAGCAATCAGCCCCAGCATTTT. It is translated as CASSDGGSNQPQHF.

The chain links TRBV20-1 to TRBJ1-3; perhaps TRBD1 as D (6 bases). This CDR3 region has 18 residues. The V gene's germline CDR1 is DFQATT and CDR2 SNEGSKA (reference sequence). The V end lost 5 bases, the J end lost 0 bases, and 23 bases lay between the germline ends. The CDR3 bases are TGCAGTGCTCCTTCCGACCTTTGGGGACAAAACTCTGGAAACACCATATATTTT. It codes for CSAPSDLWGQNSGNTIYF.

This clonotype was detected ten times or more. V gene TRBV5-5 combines with J gene TRBJ2-4, with TRBD1 matching 7 bases. The CDR3 loop spans 14 amino acids. Per the germline V gene, CDR1 is SGHKS and CDR2 is YYEKEE (reference sequence). V gave up 4 bases and J gave up 5 bases; unmatched junction bases: 6. The CDR3 bases are TGTGCCAGCAGCATGGACAGGTTGGAAAACATTCAGTACTTC. Residues: CASSMDRLENIQYF.

The gene calls are TRBV9 and TRBJ2-7; D might be TRBD1 or TRBD2, each matching 5 bases. Germline V gene sequence: CDR1 SGDLS, CDR2 YYNGEE. The CDR3 is made up of 11 amino acids. Between the trimmed V and J ends, which lost 3 bases and 13 bases, there was a span of 14 bases. CDR3 bases: TGTGCCAGCAGCGCGGGGACGGAGGTCTACTTC. Translated, it gives CASSAGTEVYF. The full variable domain, its missing parts supplied by reference TRBV9 and TRBJ2-7, is DSGVTQTPKHLITATGQRVTLRCSPRSGDLSVYWYQQSLDQGLQFLIQYYNGEERAKGNILERFSAQQFPDLHSELNLSSLELGDSALYFCASSAGTEVYFGPGTRLTVT.

This chain joins TRBV12-3 or TRBV12-4 and TRBJ2-2; D possibly matches TRBD1 or TRBD2 (5 bases each). The CDR3 is 15 residues long. Trimming cost V 3 bases and J 6 bases, with 14 bases left between them. The CDR3 here is CASSLGPARAGELFF. As DNA, the CDR3 is TGTGCCAGCAGTTTGGGGCCAGCGAGGGCCGGGGAGCTGTTTTTT.

The table lists this clonotype with many counts. The chain has TRBV20-1 and TRBJ1-1, with a tentative D call TRBD1 (6 bases). The germline V gene encodes CDR1 DFQATT and CDR2 SNEGSKA (reference sequence). This CDR3 comprises 11 residues. The DNA for the CDR3 is TGCCGAGGGGGGTCGGGCACTGAAGCTTTCTTT. Translating gives CRGGSGTEAFF.

This chain links TRBV10-2 with TRBJ2-5, with unresolved D. V lost 6 bases to trimming and J lost 1 base, with 12 bases between them. Germline values: CDR1 WSHSY, CDR2 SAAADI. This CDR3 contains 14 residues. The CDR3 DNA is TGCGCCAGCAGCCCCTCCCGGGTCCAAGAGACCCAGTACTTC. Translating it yields CASSPSRVQETQYF.

This chain connects TRBV14 to TRBJ1-5; D is uncertain. Germline values: CDR1 SGHDN, CDR2 FVKESK. The CDR3 covers 16 residues. Trimming took off 1 base at V and 0 bases at J, with 10 bases between the two ends. CDR3 nucleotides: TGTGCCAGCAGCCAAGGAGGCGCTGATAGCAATCAGCCCCAGCATTTT. Amino acid sequence: CASSQGGADSNQPQHF.

This chain joins TRBV4-3 and TRBJ2-7; perhaps D is TRBD1 or TRBD2 (5 bases each). Trimming left V 0 bases short and J 6 bases short, with 18 bases between. The CDR3 sequence is 16 residues long. CDR1 is LGHNA, CDR2 YSLEER, per germline. The CDR3 nucleotides are TGCGCCAGCAGCCAAGATCTGCGCAGGCGAGGGGTCGAGCAGTACTTC. It specifies CASSQDLRRRGVEQYF.

The rearrangement uses TRBV20-1 and TRBJ2-1; no clear D. Looked up from germline, CDR1 is DFQATT and CDR2 is SNEGSKA (reference sequence). V was cut by 0 bases and J by 2 bases, with 11 bases left in between. The CDR3 covers 15 residues. The CDR3, as DNA: TGCAGTGCTAGAGACTCGCGGACCCCCTACAATGAGCAGTTCTTC. It translates to CSARDSRTPYNEQFF.

A few counts support this clonotype. The V gene is TRBV12-3 or TRBV12-4, the J gene TRBJ1-5, with D unresolved. This CDR3 comprises 15 residues. The V gene lost 3 bases and the J gene lost 3 bases, with 12 bases spanning the gap. CDR3 residues: CASSFAEITNQPQHF. As DNA, the CDR3 is TGTGCCAGCAGTTTCGCAGAGATTACCAATCAGCCCCAGCATTTT.